Below, 9 T cell receptor beta chains from the same sample are listed, as sequenced in a study of metastatic and nonmetastatic thyroid tumors. TCRdb re-called clones via MiXCR from the PCR reads. Counted here are 22,000 or so clones, under 25% occurring once; the ten biggest clones make up 60% to 80%. No treatment had been given to any patient before thyroid surgery. Source material: blood. The receptors come from a male donor with papillary thyroid cancer or a benign thyroid nodule (not recorded which). Some clones in this sample may be carry-over from other donors' samples.

This clone appeared once. V usage is TRBV7-8 and J usage is TRBJ2-7; 8 positions agree with TRBD1. Trimming at V came to 4 bases and at J to 3 bases, leaving 5 bases not matched to a gene. Germline V CDR1 and CDR2: SGHVS, FQNEAQ. The CDR3 has 14 residues. The CDR3 DNA sequence: TGTGCCAGCAGCTCCGGGACAGGAATCTACGAGCAGTACTTC. Amino acid sequence: CASSSGTGIYEQYF.

This clone has ten or more counts. The chain uses TRBV28 and TRBJ2-1; 10 bases fit TRBD2. Germline-derived CDR1 and CDR2 are MDHEN and SYDVKM. The CDR3 is 18 amino acids. V gave up 3 bases and J gave up 4 bases; unmatched junction bases: 12. CDR3 loop: CASSFDLAGEVDYNEQFF. The CDR3 nucleotides read TGTGCCAGCAGTTTTGATCTAGCGGGAGAGGTTGATTACAATGAGCAGTTCTTC.

J is TRBJ1-6 and V is TRBV3-1; D call uncertain. The CDR3 covers 15 residues. Germline assignment: CDR1 LGHDT and CDR2 YNNKEL (reference sequence). Trimming pared 3 bases from V and 7 bases from J, leaving 13 bases between. CDR3: CASSQDWSWNSPLHF. Written as DNA, the CDR3 is TGTGCCAGCAGCCAGGACTGGTCCTGGAATTCACCCCTCCACTTT.

This clone was counted ten times or more. The J gene is TRBJ2-6, the V gene TRBV5-5; D not resolved. The CDR3 runs to 13 residues. The germline V gene has CDR1 SGHKS and CDR2 YYEKEE (reference sequence). With 7 bases removed from V and 1 base from J, the gap between germline ends came to 6 bases. The CDR3 DNA is TGTGCCAGCGGTGGGTCTGGGGCCAACGTCCTGACTTTC. It specifies CASGGSGANVLTF.

V and J are TRBV6-1 and TRBJ1-5, with D perhaps TRBD1 (6 bases). The CDR3 runs 14 residues. Germline lookup yields CDR1 MNHNS and CDR2 SASEGT. The germline V and J ends were trimmed by 7 bases and 6 bases, with 16 bases remaining between them. CDR3: CASTSSDRSQPQHF. CDR3 DNA: TGTGCCAGCACCTCATCGGACAGAAGTCAGCCCCAGCATTTT.

This clone was picked up many times. The CDR3 DNA follows: TGTGCCAGCAGTTCCTTAGCGGGAGGGAAAGAGCAGTACTTC. Residues: CASSSLAGGKEQYF. The chain uses TRBV27 and TRBJ2-7, with 11 bases fitting TRBD2. The V segment lost 4 bases and the J segment 7 bases; nucleotides outside the gene matches: 6. The CDR3 runs 14 residues. Germline CDR1 is MNHEY and CDR2 is SMNVEV (reference sequence).

This sequence joins TRBV20-1 and TRBJ2-7; the D gene is possibly TRBD1 (6 bases). The CDR3 contains 15 residues. CDR1 and CDR2 from the germline V gene are DFQATT and SNEGSKA (reference sequence). Trimming stripped 1 base from V and 7 bases from J, with 20 bases between. The CDR3 nucleotides are TGCAGTGCTAGAGGGCTGGACAGTCGCCATAGGGAGCAGTACTTC. It is translated as CSARGLDSRHREQYF.

This clone showed up just a few times. The rearrangement uses TRBV6-2 or TRBV6-3 and TRBJ2-7; perhaps TRBD2 as D (5 bases). The germline CDR1 and CDR2 sequences are MNHEY and SVGEGT. The V end lost 2 bases, the J end lost 2 bases, and 13 bases lay between the germline ends. This CDR3 spans 15 amino acids. This CDR3 reads CASSYEREFTYEQYF. The CDR3 DNA reads as TGTGCCAGCAGTTACGAACGGGAATTCACCTACGAGCAGTACTTC.

This clone was observed at least ten times. The chain joins TRBV5-1 to TRBJ2-7, with 8 nucleotides matching TRBD1. Unmatched junction bases numbered 7, after V lost 5 bases and J lost 0 bases. The CDR3 sequence is 15 residues long. From germline, CDR1 is SGHRS and CDR2 YFSETQ. CDR3 in amino acids: CASRMAGTGSYEQYF. The CDR3 DNA sequence: TGCGCCAGCAGGATGGCGGGGACAGGCTCCTACGAGCAGTACTTC.